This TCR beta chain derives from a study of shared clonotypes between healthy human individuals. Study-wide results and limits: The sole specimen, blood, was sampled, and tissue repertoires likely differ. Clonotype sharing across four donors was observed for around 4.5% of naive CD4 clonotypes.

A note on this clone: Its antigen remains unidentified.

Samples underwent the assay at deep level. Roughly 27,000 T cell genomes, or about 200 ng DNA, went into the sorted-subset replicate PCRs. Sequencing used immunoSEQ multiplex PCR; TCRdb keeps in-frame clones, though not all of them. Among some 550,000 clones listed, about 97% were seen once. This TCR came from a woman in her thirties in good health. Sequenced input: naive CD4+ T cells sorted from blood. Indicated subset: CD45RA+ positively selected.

The CDR3 protein is CASREEETQYF. The CDR3 region has the DNA TGTGCCAGCAGAGAGGAAGAGACCCAGTACTTC. The genes are TRBV7-9 and TRBJ2-5, with unresolved D. Trimming removed 6 bases from V and 3 bases from J, with 5 bases in between. The CDR3 contains 11 residues. The germline V gene has CDR1 SEHNR and CDR2 FQNEAQ (reference sequence). The entire variable domain, with the rest obtained from reference TRBV7-9 and TRBJ2-5, is as follows: DTGVSQNPRHKITKRGQNVTFRCDPISEHNRLYWYRQTLGQGPEFLTYFQNEAQLEKSRLLSDRFSAERPKGSFSTLEIQRTEQGDSAMYLCASREEETQYFGPGTRLLVL.